A single sample is the source of the 18 T cell receptor beta chains below, sequenced in a study of shared clonotypes between healthy human individuals. Produced via immunoSEQ multiplex PCR; TCRdb's table is partial and in-frame only. The sample includes about 2.4 million clones, 80% to 95% of them seen just once. Sample: naive CD4+ T cells from PBMCs. Subset noted: CD45RA+ positively selected. Source of these receptors: a young man in good health. Some clones in this sample may be carry-over from other donors' samples.

This clone was observed a handful of times. The gene calls are TRBV18 and TRBJ2-7; unclear D gene. CDR3 length equals 12 residues. Germline CDR1 and CDR2: KGHSH and LQKENI. Trimming removed 6 bases from V and 6 bases from J, with 12 bases in between. CDR3 sequence reads: CASSPTSGEQYF. The CDR3 DNA is TGTGCCAGCTCTCCTACTTCAGGCGAGCAGTACTTC.

The chain has TRBV28 and TRBJ1-4, with TRBD1 as a possible D gene (5 bases). The V gene lost 8 bases and the J gene lost 8 bases, with 15 bases spanning the gap. This CDR3 has 13 amino acids. From germline, CDR1 is MDHEN and CDR2 SYDVKM. The CDR3 coding sequence is TGTGCCAGCCAACCCGGGGGTAACGAAAAACTGTTTTTT. Translating gives CASQPGGNEKLFF.

The V gene is TRBV28, the J gene TRBJ1-2, with 7 bases fitting TRBD1. V was pared by 5 bases and J by 4 bases, with 7 bases of the junction left unmatched. Germline CDR1 reads MDHEN; CDR2 reads SYDVKM. This CDR3 spans 14 amino acids. The chain's CDR3 is CASSPSGQVYGYTF. CDR3 DNA sequence: TGTGCCAGCAGTCCCTCCGGACAGGTCTATGGCTACACCTTC.

The gene calls are TRBV27 and TRBJ1-3, with a tentative D call TRBD1 (6 bases). V dropped 4 bases and J dropped 4 bases, with 8 bases sitting between them. CDR1 is MNHEY, CDR2 SMNVEV, per germline (reference sequence). The CDR3 spans 13 residues. This CDR3 reads CASSSGQGNTIYF. CDR3 DNA: TGTGCCAGCAGTTCCGGACAGGGAAACACCATATATTTT.

This sequence joins TRBV27 and TRBJ2-6; D gene uncertain. This CDR3 has 17 amino acids. V lost 5 bases and J 0 bases, leaving 14 bases between the germline ends. Looked up from germline, CDR1 is MNHEY and CDR2 is SMNVEV (reference sequence). The CDR3 region has the DNA TGTGCCAGCAGTCCCCGGCCCGGCACCTCTGGGGCCAACGTCCTGACTTTC. Its protein is CASSPRPGTSGANVLTF. Together with reference TRBV27 and TRBJ2-6, the CDR3 gives the full variable domain: EAQVTQNPRYLITVTGKKLTVTCSQNMNHEYMSWYRQDPGLGLRQIYYSMNVEVTDKGDVPEGYKVSRKEKRNFPLILESPSPNQTSLYFCASSPRPGTSGANVLTFGAGSRLTVL.

The chain joins TRBV6-5 to TRBJ1-4, with 8 bases matching TRBD1. This CDR3 spans 15 amino acids. Germline CDR1 and CDR2: MNHEY and SVGAGI. J gave up 5 bases and V 5 bases, and 7 bases lay outside the gene matches. The DNA of the CDR3 is TGTGCCAGCAGTAACCTGGCAGGGGGCAATGAAAAACTGTTTTTT. The encoded protein is CASSNLAGGNEKLFF.

The genes are TRBV7-8 and TRBJ2-2, with no clear D. Germline CDR1 and CDR2: SGHVS and FQNEAQ. This CDR3 is built from 17 residues. The germline V and J ends were trimmed by 5 bases and 0 bases, with 16 bases remaining between them. The CDR3 region has the DNA TGTGCCAGCAGCGTTCGCCTTGGCGACTCGAACACCGGGGAGCTGTTTTTT. Residues: CASSVRLGDSNTGELFF. Looking up the rest from reference TRBV7-8 and TRBJ2-2 gives the full variable domain: GAGVSQSPRYKVAKRGQDVALRCDPISGHVSLFWYQQALGQGPEFLTYFQNEAQLDKSGLPSDRFFAERPEGSVSTLKIQRTQQEDSAVYLCASSVRLGDSNTGELFFGEGSRLTVL.

This clone was counted a single time. The chain links TRBV28 to TRBJ1-2; D is unclear. V was shortened by 6 bases and J by 6 bases, with 8 bases between the two germline ends. Germline V gene lookup returns CDR1 MDHEN and CDR2 SYDVKM. CDR3 size: 11 residues. CDR3: CASRDGDGYTF. The CDR3 DNA is TGTGCCAGCAGGGACGGGGATGGCTACACCTTC.

CDR3 sequence: CASGTEAFF. CDR3 DNA: TGTGCCTCGGGCACTGAAGCTTTCTTT. The V and J genes are TRBV30 and TRBJ1-1; D call uncertain. The V end lost 7 bases, the J end lost 4 bases, and 4 bases lay between the germline ends. The CDR3 runs to 9 residues. Germline assignment: CDR1 GTSNPN and CDR2 SVGIG (reference sequence).

A remark on this clone: Additional DNA sequences in this sample encode the identical CDR3. The chain carries TRBV7-9 and TRBJ1-6, with unresolved D. V was pared by 5 bases and J by 7 bases, with 3 bases between. Germline V lookup: CDR1 SEHNR, CDR2 FQNEAQ (reference sequence). This CDR3 spans 11 amino acids. CDR3 loop: CASSQNSPLHF. The CDR3 coding sequence is TGTGCCAGCAGCCAAAATTCACCCCTCCACTTT. Full variable domain (missing parts from reference TRBV7-9 and TRBJ1-6): DTGVSQNPRHKITKRGQNVTFRCDPISEHNRLYWYRQTLGQGPEFLTYFQNEAQLEKSRLLSDRFSAERPKGSFSTLEIQRTEQGDSAMYLCASSQNSPLHFGNGTRLTVT.

The chain combines TRBV19 with TRBJ2-5; 8 bases map to TRBD1. Germline-derived CDR1 and CDR2 are LNHDA and SQIVND (reference sequence). The CDR3 has 15 amino acids. Trimming took 5 bases from V and 8 from J; bases not matched to a gene: 13. CDR3 DNA: TGTGCCAGTAGTCCGCCGCCGGGACAGGCCTCTACCCAGTACTTC. Residues: CASSPPPGQASTQYF.

The V call is TRBV11-3, the J call TRBJ1-1; tentative D call: TRBD1 (6 bases). From germline, CDR1 is SGHNT and CDR2 YENEEA. The CDR3 is 14 amino acids. The ends were cut back, 4 bases at V and 1 base at J, with 10 bases in the middle. In nucleotides, the CDR3 is TGTGCCAGCAGCTCGCAACAGGGGAACACTGAAGCTTTCTTT. Its protein is CASSSQQGNTEAFF.

The rearrangement joins TRBV7-3 to TRBJ2-1, with 7 bases matching TRBD2. Trimming cost V 2 bases and J 2 bases; bases outside gene matches: 6. The CDR3 sequence is 16 residues long. Germline assignment: CDR1 SGHTA and CDR2 FQGTGA. CDR3 amino acids: CASSLSSGDPYNEQFF. For the CDR3, the DNA is TGTGCCAGCAGCTTATCTAGCGGCGACCCCTACAATGAGCAGTTCTTC.

Comment on this clone: The same CDR3 can be traced to other DNA sequences in this sample. The chain is built from TRBV7-9 and TRBJ2-1; D is undetermined. Germline-derived CDR1 and CDR2 are SEHNR and FQNEAQ (reference sequence). V was trimmed by 3 bases and J by 3 bases, leaving 3 bases between them. The CDR3 runs to 12 residues. The CDR3 sequence is CASSLSYNEQFF. The CDR3 DNA follows: TGTGCCAGCAGCTTGAGCTACAATGAGCAGTTCTTC.

J is TRBJ1-2 and V is TRBV7-2, with D uncertain. V was trimmed by 5 bases and J by 3 bases, leaving 22 bases between them. The CDR3 sequence is 17 residues long. Germline V gives CDR1 SGHTA, CDR2 FQGNSA. The CDR3 region has the DNA TGTGCCAGCAGCGCCGGGAGTAGGGCTCTGGCTGACTATGGCTACACCTTC. It codes for CASSAGSRALADYGYTF. Variable domain in full (rest from reference TRBV7-2 and TRBJ1-2): GAGVSQSPSNKVTEKGKDVELRCDPISGHTALYWYRQSLGQGLEFLIYFQGNSAPDKSGLPSDRFSAERTGGSVSTLTIQRTQQEDSAVYLCASSAGSRALADYGYTFGSGTRLTVV.

This chain connects TRBV5-8 to TRBJ1-2; D ambiguous. This CDR3 comprises 15 residues. V shed 0 bases and J shed 4 bases, with 13 bases lying between them. The V gene's germline CDR1 is SGHTS and CDR2 YDEGEE. CDR3 region: CASSLAPGSFYGYTF. CDR3 bases: TGTGCCAGCAGCTTGGCCCCCGGCAGCTTCTATGGCTACACCTTC.

V gene TRBV27 combines with J gene TRBJ2-3, with 10 positions matching TRBD1. Trimming at V came to 1 base and at J to 6 bases, leaving 22 bases not matched to a gene. The length of the CDR3 is 21 residues. The V gene's germline CDR1 is MNHEY and CDR2 SMNVEV (reference sequence). For the CDR3, the DNA is TGTGCCAGCAGTTTATTCCTTCCGGGACAGGGGTTTAGTGCGCTGGGGGATACGCAGTATTTT. It codes for CASSLFLPGQGFSALGDTQYF.

The chain is built from TRBV28 and TRBJ2-1, with D maybe TRBD2 (6 bases). Trimming cost V 5 bases and J 7 bases, with 9 bases left between them. The CDR3 totals 12 residues. Germline loops: CDR1 MDHEN, CDR2 SYDVKM. CDR3 DNA: TGTGCCAGCAGTCGGAGCGGGAATGAGCAGTTCTTC. Its protein product is CASSRSGNEQFF.